These 32 T cell receptor beta chains were all obtained from the same sample, sequenced in a study of cytomegalovirus exposure and HLA in healthy donors. PCR employed 60 Vbeta and 13 Jbeta primers. Sequencing used immunoSEQ multiplex PCR; TCRdb keeps in-frame clones, though not all of them. The sample gives approximately 280,000 clones, 86% of which show up once; 3% to 4% is in the top ten. Sequences were obtained from PBMCs. The receptors derive from a man aged 40-50 years in good health and CMV-seropositive.

This clone was observed a single time. This chain uses TRBV2 with TRBJ2-7; tentatively, D is TRBD1 (6 bases). V was cut by 5 bases and J by 2 bases, with 13 bases left in between. Germline V gene sequence: CDR1 SNHLY, CDR2 FYNNEI. CDR3 length: 14 amino acids. The CDR3 DNA is TGTGCCAGCAGTTCGTGGACAGCAGCCTACGAGCAGTACTTC. Amino acid sequence: CASSSWTAAYEQYF.

This clone appeared once. This chain links TRBV28 with TRBJ2-7; 10 bases line up with TRBD2. The CDR3 extends over 15 amino acids. Germline CDR1 is MDHEN and CDR2 is SYDVKM. J gave up 3 bases and V 5 bases, and 7 bases lay outside the gene matches. CDR3 amino acids: CASSPIGLADYEQYF. The CDR3 bases are TGTGCCAGCAGTCCGATCGGACTAGCGGACTACGAGCAGTACTTC.

The chain links TRBV7-6 to TRBJ2-1; 7 nucleotides align to TRBD2. The CDR3 consists of 14 residues. Unmatched junction bases numbered 8, after V lost 5 bases and J lost 7 bases. CDR1 is SGHVS and CDR2 is FNYEAQ in the germline V gene. The CDR3 reads CASSPGRVGNEQFF. CDR3 coding DNA: TGTGCCAGCAGCCCTGGGAGGGTGGGGAATGAGCAGTTCTTC.

The chain has TRBV11-2 and TRBJ1-2, with D possibly matching TRBD1 (6 bases). V lost 5 bases and J 8 bases, leaving 18 bases between the germline ends. This CDR3 contains 14 residues. Germline-derived CDR1 and CDR2 are SGHAT and FQNNGV. The CDR3 bases are TGTGCCAGCAGCCCCCTCGGGGGGCTCGGAGGCTACACCTTC. Amino acid sequence: CASSPLGGLGGYTF.

V gene TRBV7-2 combines with J gene TRBJ2-1, with a tentative D call TRBD1 (5 bases). V lost 2 bases, J lost 0 bases, and 17 bases lay in between. The CDR3 is 18 residues long. Germline loops: CDR1 SGHTA, CDR2 FQGNSA. The CDR3 sequence: CASSLPRVGLSSYNEQFF. CDR3 coding DNA: TGTGCCAGCAGCTTACCCAGGGTAGGGTTGAGCTCCTACAATGAGCAGTTCTTC. The entire variable domain, with the rest obtained from reference TRBV7-2 and TRBJ2-1, is as follows: GAGVSQSPSNKVTEKGKDVELRCDPISGHTALYWYRQSLGQGLEFLIYFQGNSAPDKSGLPSDRFSAERTGGSVSTLTIQRTQQEDSAVYLCASSLPRVGLSSYNEQFFGPGTRLTVL.

V and J are TRBV12-5 and TRBJ1-1; 10 bases fit TRBD1. V lost 7 bases and J lost 7; bases outside the gene matches: 6. Looked up from germline, CDR1 is LGHNT and CDR2 is FRNRAP. The CDR3 sequence is 13 residues long. DNA of the CDR3: TGTGCTAGTGCCCCGGACAGGGGGGGTGAAGCTTTCTTT. Translation gives CASAPDRGGEAFF. Full variable domain (outside the CDR3, taken from reference TRBV12-5 and TRBJ1-1): DARVTQTPRHKVTEMGQEVTMRCQPILGHNTVFWYRQTMMQGLELLAYFRNRAPLDDSGMPKDRFSAEMPDATLATLKIQPSEPRDSAVYFCASAPDRGGEAFFGQGTRLTVV.

The chain joins TRBV5-4 to TRBJ2-3; D is undetermined. Between the trimmed V and J ends, which lost 0 bases and 5 bases, there was a span of 7 bases. Per germline, CDR1 SGHNT and CDR2 YYREEE (reference sequence). CDR3 length equals 13 residues. The CDR3 spells CASSLVQQDTQYF. CDR3 DNA: TGTGCCAGCAGCTTGGTACAGCAAGATACGCAGTATTTT.

The chain recombines TRBV28 with TRBJ2-2; D perhaps matches TRBD2 (7 bases). Deletions cut 6 bases from V and 5 bases from J, with 22 bases between. There are 17 residues in the CDR3. CDR1 is MDHEN and CDR2 is SYDVKM in the germline V gene. CDR3: CASRRGGSGGRTGELFF. The CDR3 nucleotides read TGTGCCAGCAGGAGAGGCGGGTCCGGGGGGCGAACCGGGGAGCTGTTTTTT.

The chain recombines TRBV7-8 with TRBJ2-7, with 7 positions matching TRBD1. CDR3 length equals 17 residues. Germline trimming cut 4 bases from V and 1 base from J; bases unmatched to any gene: 13. From germline, CDR1 is SGHVS and CDR2 FQNEAQ. For the CDR3, the DNA is TGTGCCAGCAGCTCTGAAGGGACAGCCCGACGGTCCTACGAGCAGTACTTC. Protein product: CASSSEGTARRSYEQYF.

Of note for this clone: This same CDR3 is encoded by further DNA sequences in the sample. The rearrangement joins TRBV14 to TRBJ2-5, with TRBD1 matching 7 bases. Germline V lookup: CDR1 SGHDN, CDR2 FVKESK. Trimming at V came to 2 bases and at J to 1 base, leaving 1 base not matched to a gene. This CDR3 is built from 14 residues. This CDR3 is CASSQNRGQETQYF. DNA of the CDR3: TGTGCCAGCAGCCAAAACAGGGGCCAAGAGACCCAGTACTTC. Full variable domain (remainder filled in from reference TRBV14 and TRBJ2-5): EAGVTQFPSHSVIEKGQTVTLRCDPISGHDNLYWYRRVMGKEIKFLLHFVKESKQDESGMPNNRFLAERTGGTYSTLKVQPAELEDSGVYFCASSQNRGQETQYFGPGTRLLVL.

The chain's CDR3 is CASSFFGLVPGELFF. The CDR3 region has the DNA TGTGCCAGCAGCTTCTTCGGACTAGTCCCCGGGGAGCTGTTTTTT. This chain connects TRBV7-9 to TRBJ2-2, with 7 bases lining up with TRBD2. The junction had 7 bases not matched to a gene; V was cut back by 3 bases and J by 6 bases. CDR1 and CDR2 from the germline V gene are SEHNR and FQNEAQ (reference sequence). This CDR3 has 15 residues.

V gene TRBV2 combines with J gene TRBJ1-2; D is possibly TRBD1 (6 bases). CDR3 length equals 14 residues. CDR1 is SNHLY and CDR2 is FYNNEI in the germline V gene. Trimming pared 4 bases from V and 5 bases from J, leaving 14 bases between. The CDR3 sequence: CASSGGTQAYGYTF. CDR3 in DNA: TGTGCCAGCAGTGGGGGGACACAGGCTTATGGCTACACCTTC.

J is TRBJ2-2 and V is TRBV19; 9 nucleotides match TRBD2. The CDR3 consists of 16 residues. The V gene end was trimmed by 4 bases and the J gene end by 4 bases; junction bases not matched to a gene: 7. Looked up from germline, CDR1 is LNHDA and CDR2 is SQIVND (reference sequence). The DNA for the CDR3 is TGTGCCAGTAGTAGTGCGGGAGGGCCAGCCACCGGGGAGCTGTTTTTT. It specifies CASSSAGGPATGELFF.

The gene calls are TRBV2 and TRBJ2-5; 10 bases align to TRBD2. Losses at the gene ends were 4 bases for V and 5 bases for J; bases not matched to a gene: 10. Germline V gene data show CDR1 as SNHLY and CDR2 as FYNNEI. The CDR3 has 16 amino acids. CDR3 in DNA: TGTGCCAGCAGTGGGTCTAGCGGGAGAGTTCACGAGACCCAGTACTTC. It translates to CASSGSSGRVHETQYF.

This rearrangement joins TRBV28 to TRBJ2-3; TRBD2 matches 8 bases. The CDR3 totals 16 residues. The V segment lost 3 bases and the J segment 0 bases; nucleotides outside the gene matches: 5. Germline CDR1 and CDR2: MDHEN and SYDVKM. CDR3 bases: TGTGCCAGCAGTTTCCCGGGAGGGGAGAGCACAGATACGCAGTATTTT. Protein sequence: CASSFPGGESTDTQYF.

V and J are TRBV7-2 and TRBJ1-6; D is unresolved. Trimming removed 5 bases at V and 10 bases at J, with 9 bases between. This CDR3 is built from 12 residues. Germline CDR1 and CDR2: SGHTA and FQGNSA. Here the CDR3 DNA reads TGTGCCAGCAGCCAGATTCCGTCACCCCTCCACTTT. Translated: CASSQIPSPLHF. Drawing the rest from reference TRBV7-2 and TRBJ1-6, the complete variable domain is GAGVSQSPSNKVTEKGKDVELRCDPISGHTALYWYRQSLGQGLEFLIYFQGNSAPDKSGLPSDRFSAERTGGSVSTLTIQRTQQEDSAVYLCASSQIPSPLHFGNGTRLTVT.

This clone was seen only a few times. The chain couples TRBV29-1 to TRBJ2-1; the D gene is possibly TRBD2 (6 bases). The germline V and J ends were trimmed by 5 bases and 0 bases, with 11 bases remaining between them. Germline CDR1 is SQVTM and CDR2 is ANQGSEA. The CDR3 is 14 amino acids. The CDR3 region is CSVTGLTSYNEQFF. DNA of the CDR3: TGCAGCGTTACCGGACTAACCTCCTACAATGAGCAGTTCTTC.

The rearrangement links TRBV23-1 to TRBJ1-1; no definite D call. TRBV23-1 is sorted into the ORF group, with uncertain function. This CDR3 region has 13 residues. Trimming cost V 8 bases and J 4 bases, with 14 bases left between them. DNA for the CDR3: TGCGCCAGCGAGAAACATTCGGGCACTGAAGCTTTCTTT. This gives the protein CASEKHSGTEAFF.

The V gene is TRBV2, the J gene TRBJ1-1, with TRBD1 matching 8 bases. V trimming: 7 bases; J trimming: 0 bases; junction bases outside the gene matches: 4. Germline V gene sequence: CDR1 SNHLY, CDR2 FYNNEI. The length of the CDR3 is 14 residues. CDR3 DNA: TGTGCCAGCAACCGACAGGGGATGAACACTGAAGCTTTCTTT. Its protein product is CASNRQGMNTEAFF.

This clone was observed a handful of times. This sequence joins TRBV2 and TRBJ1-1; 11 nucleotides match TRBD1. V lost 7 bases and J lost 4; bases outside the gene matches: 8. This CDR3 comprises 15 residues. Germline CDR1 SNHLY, CDR2 FYNNEI. CDR3: CASTPGQGDITEAFF. Here the CDR3 DNA reads TGTGCCAGCACACCGGGACAGGGGGATATCACTGAAGCTTTCTTT.

This clone was recorded once. J is TRBJ2-2 and V is TRBV11-1; possibly TRBD1 for D (6 bases). The CDR3 runs to 17 residues. Germline V gives CDR1 SGHAT, CDR2 FQDESV (reference sequence). V was trimmed by 5 bases and J by 2 bases, leaving 18 bases between them. DNA of the CDR3: TGTGCCAGCAGCCCAGGGGAGTGGGCAGCCAACACCGGGGAGCTGTTTTTT. It is translated as CASSPGEWAANTGELFF.

The chain carries TRBV5-1 and TRBJ2-1, with 7 bases that match TRBD1. There are 15 residues in the CDR3. CDR1 and CDR2 (germline): SGHRS, YFSETQ. V lost 4 bases and J lost 4; bases outside the gene matches: 8. CDR3 amino acids: CASSPGTDIYNEQFF. The CDR3 region has the DNA TGCGCCAGCAGCCCGGGGACAGACATTTACAATGAGCAGTTCTTC.

The chain joins TRBV15 to TRBJ2-3, with 7 bases that match TRBD1. Germline V gives CDR1 LNHNV, CDR2 YYDKDF (reference sequence). CDR3 size: 15 residues. Unmatched junction bases numbered 6, after V lost 5 bases and J lost 1 base. The CDR3 coding sequence is TGTGCCACCAGCGGGGAAACAGGGGGCACAGATACGCAGTATTTT. As protein: CATSGETGGTDTQYF.

V gene TRBV10-3 combines with J gene TRBJ2-6; D call uncertain. The V end lost 4 bases, the J end lost 0 bases, and 13 bases lay between the germline ends. The germline V gene has CDR1 ENHRY and CDR2 SYGVKD. The CDR3 sequence is 17 residues long. CDR3 sequence: CAISAGGASSGANVLTF. The DNA of the CDR3 is TGTGCCATCAGTGCCGGTGGAGCCTCCTCTGGGGCCAACGTCCTGACTTTC.

The J gene is TRBJ2-3, the V gene TRBV5-1; 8 nucleotides agree with TRBD2. The CDR3 covers 15 residues. Per germline, CDR1 SGHRS and CDR2 YFSETQ. After removal of 2 bases from V and 4 bases from J, the junction contained 6 bases not matched to a gene. The CDR3 spells CASSFERERSDTQYF. CDR3 DNA sequence: TGCGCCAGCAGCTTCGAGCGGGAGAGGTCAGATACGCAGTATTTT.

The J gene is TRBJ2-5, the V gene TRBV7-2, with unresolved D. CDR1 and CDR2 (germline): SGHTA, FQGNSA. CDR3 length: 14 residues. Trimming left V 2 bases short and J 1 base short, with 8 bases between. The CDR3 loop is CASSLLSGQETQYF. In DNA form, the CDR3 reads TGTGCCAGCAGCTTACTCTCCGGCCAAGAGACCCAGTACTTC.

With regard to this clone: This CDR3 is also generated by other DNA sequences in the sample. The chain links TRBV6-5 to TRBJ1-1; D is perhaps TRBD1 (6 bases). V lost 5 bases, J lost 6 bases, and 10 bases lay in between. The CDR3 spans 12 residues. Germline V lookup: CDR1 MNHEY, CDR2 SVGAGI. The CDR3 protein is CASSPGQSEAFF. The CDR3 DNA reads TGTGCCAGCAGTCCCGGACAGTCTGAAGCTTTCTTT.

The CDR3 DNA reads as TGTGCCAGCAGTTTACAGGGGGGCTACGAGCAGTACTTC. This encodes CASSLQGGYEQYF. J is TRBJ2-7 and V is TRBV28, with a possible D match to TRBD1 (7 bases). CDR3 length: 13 residues. CDR1 MDHEN and CDR2 SYDVKM come from the germline V gene. Trimming took 2 bases from V and 3 from J, leaving 8 bases between them.

V and J are TRBV5-6 and TRBJ1-6, with D hard to call. CDR3 length equals 18 residues. The germline V gene has CDR1 SGHDT and CDR2 YYEEEE. The V end lost 3 bases, the J end lost 5 bases, and 21 bases lay between the germline ends. The CDR3 spells CASSWAPSSLRDNSPLHF. The CDR3 DNA reads as TGTGCCAGCAGCTGGGCACCCAGTTCTCTGAGAGATAATTCACCCCTCCACTTT. The full variable domain, its missing parts supplied by reference TRBV5-6 and TRBJ1-6, is DAGVTQSPTHLIKTRGQQVTLRCSPKSGHDTVSWYQQALGQGPQFIFQYYEEEERQRGNFPDRFSGHQFPNYSSELNVNALLLGDSALYLCASSWAPSSLRDNSPLHFGNGTRLTVT.

The chain couples TRBV9 to TRBJ2-1, with D perhaps matching TRBD2 (6 bases). V was shortened by 9 bases and J by 4 bases, with 11 bases between the two germline ends. The germline CDR1 and CDR2 sequences are SGDLS and YYNGEE. The CDR3 is 12 residues long. DNA of the CDR3: TGTGCCACCGGGACTTATTACAATGAGCAGTTCTTC. It is translated as CATGTYYNEQFF. Based on the CDR3 plus reference TRBV9 and TRBJ2-1, the full variable domain is DSGVTQTPKHLITATGQRVTLRCSPRSGDLSVYWYQQSLDQGLQFLIQYYNGEERAKGNILERFSAQQFPDLHSELNLSSLELGDSALYFCATGTYYNEQFFGPGTRLTVL.

The gene calls are TRBV6-6 and TRBJ1-5; 10 bases line up with TRBD1. The CDR3 extends over 15 amino acids. Germline values: CDR1 MNHNY, CDR2 SVGAGI (reference sequence). Trimming at V came to 10 bases and at J to 0 bases, leaving 6 bases not matched to a gene. The CDR3 region is CATMDRGTSNQPQHF. CDR3 sequence (DNA): TGTGCCACCATGGACAGGGGGACTAGCAATCAGCCCCAGCATTTT.

The CDR3 nucleotides are TGTGCCAGCAGCTTCAGAACCGGGACTATGGACACCGGGGAGCTGTTTTTT. Residues: CASSFRTGTMDTGELFF. This chain connects TRBV7-8 to TRBJ2-2; 7 bases align to TRBD2. The CDR3 is made up of 17 amino acids. CDR1 and CDR2 (germline): SGHVS, FQNEAQ. Trimming at V came to 3 bases and at J to 3 bases, leaving 10 bases not matched to a gene.